This entry describes one TCR beta chain. Generated by immunoSEQ multiplex PCR, the TCRdb table keeps only in-frame clones and is missing some. The data contain 120,000 to 150,000 clones, around 85% of them singletons. This record belongs to a study of blood T cell repertoires in COVID-19. Specimen: peripheral blood. The clonotype originates from a woman aged 60-70 years with COVID-19, enrolled during active disease.

This CDR3 reads CASSRTAGELFF. The CDR3 DNA follows: TGTGCCAGCAGCAGGACAGCCGGGGAGCTGTTTTTT. The chain is built from TRBV7-3 and TRBJ2-2, with a weak D call TRBD1 (6 bases). In germline, CDR1 is SGHTA, CDR2 FQGTGA. V lost 5 bases and J lost 6, with 7 bases in between. The CDR3 totals 12 residues.